Listed below are T cell receptor beta chains from one sample, sequenced in a study of T-cell memory formation after mild COVID-19. MiXCR was run by TCRdb on the 5' RACE reads, yielding one entry per CDR3 protein. The sample holds hundreds of thousands of distinct CDR3 sequences, 15% to 20% seen once. Sequencing was performed on PBMCs or a T cell subset sorted from them (not recorded which). Receptors were obtained from a young man who had mild COVID-19 (a few samples of this study predate the infection). Cell type and time point are not known. Each CDR3 is given with its conserved first and last residue. D genes are given only for firm matches. Only part of the rows carry a size: once, few, many, or a class if the clone is expanded.

j_call: TRBJ2-1; v_call: TRBV7-2; clone_size: many; d_call: TRBD1; cdr3_aa: CASSLSGGKFF; cdr3_nt: TGTGCCAGCAGCTTATCAGGGGGAAAGTTCTTC
j_call: TRBJ2-3; v_call: TRBV6-2/TRBV6-3; clone_size: .; d_call: .; cdr3_aa: CASKGVHSESDTQYF; cdr3_nt: TGTGCCAGCAAAGGCGTACACAGCGAATCAGATACGCAGTATTTT
j_call: TRBJ1-6; v_call: TRBV6-5; clone_size: few; d_call: .; cdr3_aa: CASRQRNYNSPLHF; cdr3_nt: TGTGCCAGCAGACAGAGGAACTATAATTCACCCCTCCACTTT
j_call: TRBJ1-2; v_call: TRBV3-1; clone_size: .; d_call: .; cdr3_aa: CASSPRPSYGYTF; cdr3_nt: TGTGCCAGCAGCCCCCGTCCCAGCTATGGCTACACCTTC
j_call: TRBJ1-5; v_call: TRBV7-8; clone_size: many; d_call: .; cdr3_aa: CASSPNSAGRLNQHF; cdr3_nt: TGTGCCAGCAGCCCCAACTCGGCCGGCAGGTTAAACCAGCATTTT
j_call: TRBJ2-7; v_call: TRBV10-1; clone_size: .; d_call: .; cdr3_aa: CASSESPGYEQYF; cdr3_nt: TGCGCCAGCAGTGAGTCTCCGGGGTACGAGCAGTACTTC
j_call: TRBJ2-1; v_call: TRBV14; clone_size: few; d_call: .; cdr3_aa: CASSQDSQGGNEQFF; cdr3_nt: TGTGCCAGCAGCCAAGATTCCCAGGGGGGCAATGAGCAGTTCTTC
j_call: TRBJ2-3; v_call: TRBV5-1; clone_size: .; d_call: TRBD2; cdr3_aa: CASSLTGGSGGADTQYF; cdr3_nt: TGCGCCAGCAGCCTAACGGGGGGCTCGGGAGGGGCAGATACGCAGTATTTT
j_call: TRBJ2-5; v_call: TRBV5-1; clone_size: .; d_call: .; cdr3_aa: CASSQDPVGQETQYF; cdr3_nt: TGCGCCAGCAGCCAGGACCCAGTTGGGCAAGAGACCCAGTACTTC
j_call: TRBJ2-5; v_call: TRBV20-1; clone_size: many; d_call: .; cdr3_aa: CSARTGGRETQYF; cdr3_nt: TGCAGTGCTCGGACCGGGGGCCGGGAGACCCAGTACTTC
j_call: TRBJ2-2; v_call: TRBV5-1; clone_size: few; d_call: .; cdr3_aa: CASSFLGFHGELFF; cdr3_nt: TGCGCCAGCAGCTTCTTGGGGTTTCACGGGGAGCTGTTTTTT
j_call: TRBJ1-2; v_call: TRBV12-3/TRBV12-4; clone_size: .; d_call: .; cdr3_aa: CASSFSSGGITF; cdr3_nt: TGTGCCAGCAGTTTTAGTAGTGGGGGTATCACCTTC
j_call: TRBJ1-4; v_call: TRBV4-1; clone_size: .; d_call: .; cdr3_aa: CASSQRGIENEKLFF; cdr3_nt: TGCGCCAGCAGCCAGAGAGGGATAGAAAACGAAAAACTGTTTTTT
j_call: TRBJ2-1; v_call: TRBV7-2; clone_size: .; d_call: .; cdr3_aa: CASSYRGPVDEQFF; cdr3_nt: TGTGCCAGCAGCTATCGGGGGCCCGTTGATGAGCAGTTCTTC